The 10 T cell receptor beta chains given below trace back to one sample, sequenced in a study of T cell responses to AZD1222 COVID-19 vaccine. Produced via immunoSEQ multiplex PCR; TCRdb's table is partial and in-frame only. Here the sample spans 90,000 to 110,000 clones, roughly 82% being singletons. Sample: peripheral blood, taken on day 0 of AZD1222 vaccination. These receptors originate from an adult in good health.

V usage is TRBV13 and J usage is TRBJ2-7, with D perhaps assigned TRBD1 or TRBD2 (5 bases each). From germline, CDR1 is PRHDT and CDR2 FYEKMQ (reference sequence). V was trimmed by 4 bases and J by 2 bases, leaving 12 bases between them. The CDR3 totals 14 residues. This CDR3 reads CASSSRRGPYEQYF. Written as DNA, the CDR3 is TGTGCCAGCAGCTCCAGACGGGGCCCCTACGAGCAGTACTTC.

The gene calls are TRBV7-2 and TRBJ1-1; D possibly corresponds to TRBD1 (5 bases). V was pared by 7 bases and J by 0 bases, with 21 bases between. Germline CDR1 reads SGHTA; CDR2 reads FQGNSA. The CDR3 consists of 17 residues. The CDR3 DNA reads TGTGCCAGCAAGCCACGCTTAGGGGTTGGAGTGAACACTGAAGCTTTCTTT. It codes for CASKPRLGVGVNTEAFF.

The chain is built from TRBV6-2 or TRBV6-3 and TRBJ2-7, with a tentative D call TRBD1 (6 bases). The V gene lost 2 bases and the J gene lost 1 base, with 12 bases spanning the gap. The CDR3 spans 15 residues. Germline V lookup: CDR1 MNHEY, CDR2 SVGEGT. CDR3 in DNA: TGTGCCAGCAGTTACCCAGGGGCCAATTCCTACGAGCAGTACTTC. As protein: CASSYPGANSYEQYF.

This rearrangement joins TRBV10-3 to TRBJ2-7; TRBD1 matches at 8 bases. V shed 5 bases and J 2 bases; nucleotides not matched to a gene: 2. CDR1 and CDR2 from the germline V gene are ENHRY and SYGVKD. The CDR3 is 13 residues long. The CDR3 loop reads CAISQGQAYEQYF. The CDR3 DNA reads TGTGCCATCAGTCAGGGACAGGCCTACGAGCAGTACTTC.

The V call is TRBV19, the J call TRBJ2-1; D call uncertain. The germline V gene has CDR1 LNHDA and CDR2 SQIVND (reference sequence). Trimming removed 3 bases from V and 2 bases from J, with 8 bases in between. The CDR3 totals 14 residues. The CDR3 DNA reads as TGTGCCAGTAGTATCCAGGCAGCCTACAATGAGCAGTTCTTC. Amino acids: CASSIQAAYNEQFF.

This clone was counted only a few times. This sequence joins TRBV4-3 and TRBJ1-2; 8 bases match TRBD1. Germline V CDR1 and CDR2: LGHNA, YSLEER. The CDR3 totals 18 residues. The trim removed 0 bases at V and 1 base at J, leaving 10 bases unmatched. The CDR3 loop reads CASSQDPPKQGVNYGYTF. CDR3 DNA sequence: TGCGCCAGCAGCCAAGATCCCCCAAAACAGGGGGTTAACTATGGCTACACCTTC.

The V gene is TRBV6-1, the J gene TRBJ1-1; no clear D gene. The CDR3 consists of 12 residues. The V end was cut by 3 bases, the J end by 1 base, with 3 bases between. Germline lookup yields CDR1 MNHNS and CDR2 SASEGT. DNA of the CDR3: TGTGCCAGCAGTGACAGGAACACTGAAGCTTTCTTT. Protein: CASSDRNTEAFF.

This clone has a single count. The chain uses TRBV3-1 (or the pseudogene TRBV3-2) and TRBJ2-4, with 8 bases lining up with TRBD2. The CDR3 consists of 16 residues. Trimming took 8 bases from V and 1 from J; bases not matched to a gene: 10. Looked up from germline, CDR1 is LGHDT and CDR2 is YNNKEL (reference sequence). CDR3 nucleotide sequence: TGTGCCAGCGGTCGGGGGGGCCATTCGGCCAAAAACATTCAGTACTTC. Translation: CASGRGGHSAKNIQYF.

The CDR3 reads CASSVSGGAVQETQYF. The CDR3 nucleotides read TGTGCCAGCAGCGTATCAGGTGGGGCAGTCCAAGAGACCCAGTACTTC. This chain links TRBV9 with TRBJ2-5; possibly TRBD1 for D (5 bases). The CDR3 spans 16 residues. CDR1 and CDR2 from the germline V gene are SGDLS and YYNGEE. V gave up 1 base and J gave up 1 base, with 14 bases separating them.

The chain combines TRBV7-9 with TRBJ1-2, with D maybe TRBD1 (5 bases). Germline CDR1 reads SEHNR; CDR2 reads FQNEAQ (reference sequence). V shed 0 bases and J shed 3 bases, with 8 bases lying between them. CDR3 size: 14 residues. CDR3 nucleotide sequence: TGTGCCAGCAGCTTAGCCGGGGGGGACTATGGCTACACCTTC. Translated: CASSLAGGDYGYTF.